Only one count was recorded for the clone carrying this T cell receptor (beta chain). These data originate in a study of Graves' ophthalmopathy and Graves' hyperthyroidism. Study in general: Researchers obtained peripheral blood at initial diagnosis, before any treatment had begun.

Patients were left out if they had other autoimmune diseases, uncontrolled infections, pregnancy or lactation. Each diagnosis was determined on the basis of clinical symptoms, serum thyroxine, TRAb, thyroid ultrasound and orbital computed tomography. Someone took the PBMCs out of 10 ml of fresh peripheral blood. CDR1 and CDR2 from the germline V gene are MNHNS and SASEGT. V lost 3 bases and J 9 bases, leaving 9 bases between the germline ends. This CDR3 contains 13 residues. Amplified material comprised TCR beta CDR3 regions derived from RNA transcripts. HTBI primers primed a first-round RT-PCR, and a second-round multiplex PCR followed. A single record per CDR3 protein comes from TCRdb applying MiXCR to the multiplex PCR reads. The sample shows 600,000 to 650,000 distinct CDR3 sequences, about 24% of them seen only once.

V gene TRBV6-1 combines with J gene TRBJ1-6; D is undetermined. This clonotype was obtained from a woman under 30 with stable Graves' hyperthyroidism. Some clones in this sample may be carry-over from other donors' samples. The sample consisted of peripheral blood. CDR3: CASSDVGPSPLHF. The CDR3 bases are TGTGCCAGCAGTGATGTTGGGCCTTCACCCCTCCACTTT.